These 10 T cell receptor beta chains were all obtained from the same sample, sequenced in a study of beta chain features in type 1 diabetes. Isolated RNA was reverse transcribed in full, so expressed TCRB transcripts were sequenced. Some clones are missing from TCRdb's copy, which holds only in-frame ones; the method was immunoSEQ multiplex PCR. Here the sample spans hundreds of thousands of clones, 30% being singletons. The sequencing input was naive CD4+ T cells from blood. These receptors were obtained from a man aged 18 to 30 in good health.

This clone occurred a few times. The J gene is TRBJ2-5, the V gene TRBV10-3, with TRBD1 matching 8 bases. Germline values: CDR1 ENHRY, CDR2 SYGVKD. The V gene end was trimmed by 5 bases and the J gene end by 5 bases; junction bases not matched to a gene: 7. The CDR3 has 14 residues. The chain's CDR3 is CAISSQGAGETQYF. For the CDR3, the DNA is TGTGCCATCAGTTCTCAGGGGGCAGGGGAGACCCAGTACTTC.

This clone occurred a few times. The chain employs TRBV25-1 and TRBJ1-3; no reliable D call. Germline values: CDR1 MGHDK, CDR2 SYGVNS. Trimming removed 1 base from V and 9 bases from J, with 4 bases in between. The length of the CDR3 is 11 residues. The CDR3 coding sequence is TGTGCCAGCAGTGAATTGGGCACCATATATTTT. Encoded protein: CASSELGTIYF.

This clone was counted only a few times. The chain employs TRBV29-1 and TRBJ1-2; D unclear. The V and J ends lost 2 bases and 3 bases respectively, with 10 bases between them. The germline gives CDR1 SQVTM, CDR2 ANQGSEA. The CDR3 is 13 residues long. The CDR3 DNA reads TGCAGCGTTGAAACAGCACGACACTATGGCTACACCTTC. Amino acid sequence: CSVETARHYGYTF.

The chain links TRBV13 to TRBJ2-7, with 11 bases aligning to TRBD2. The CDR3 contains 17 residues. V trimming: 3 bases; J trimming: 5 bases; junction bases outside the gene matches: 12. The germline CDR1 and CDR2 sequences are PRHDT and FYEKMQ (reference sequence). DNA of the CDR3: TGTGCCAGCAGCTTGGGGACTAGCGGAAACAAGAAAAACGAGCAGTACTTC. Translated, it gives CASSLGTSGNKKNEQYF.

The chain joins TRBV7-8 to TRBJ1-2, with D possibly matching TRBD1 (6 bases). The CDR3 is made up of 15 amino acids. V lost 5 bases and J 5 bases, leaving 18 bases between the germline ends. Germline CDR1 SGHVS, CDR2 FQNEAQ. The DNA for the CDR3 is TGTGCCAGCAGCGAACAGGGTGTGCCTCTATATGGCTACACCTTC. It specifies CASSEQGVPLYGYTF.

V gene TRBV10-3 combines with J gene TRBJ2-5; weak D call: TRBD1 (5 bases). This CDR3 is built from 13 residues. V lost 6 bases, J lost 5 bases, and 13 bases lay in between. The germline CDR1 and CDR2 sequences are ENHRY and SYGVKD. Here the CDR3 DNA reads TGTGCCATCAGACCAGGGCCCCAGGAGACCCAGTACTTC. Translation: CAIRPGPQETQYF.

The genes are TRBV11-2 and TRBJ2-3; D is uncertain. V lost 0 bases, J lost 0 bases, and 10 bases lay in between. Germline CDR1 reads SGHAT; CDR2 reads FQNNGV. There are 16 residues in the CDR3. In DNA form, the CDR3 reads TGTGCCAGCAGCTTAGAAGGTGCGGCTAGCACAGATACGCAGTATTTT. Protein: CASSLEGAASTDTQYF.

CDR3 sequence (DNA): TGCACCGCGTTGGGCGCTAACTACGAGCAGTACTTC. Amino acids: CTALGANYEQYF. V gene TRBV29-1 combines with J gene TRBJ2-7; D remains unclear. The CDR3 length is 12 residues. From germline, CDR1 is SQVTM and CDR2 ANQGSEA.

V usage is TRBV30 and J usage is TRBJ1-2; D call uncertain. The CDR3 is 11 residues long. Trimming took off 1 base at V and 7 bases at J, with 7 bases between the two ends. Germline values: CDR1 GTSNPN, CDR2 SVGIG (reference sequence). CDR3 residues: CAWSGLGGYTF. CDR3 in DNA: TGTGCCTGGAGTGGACTCGGTGGCTACACCTTC.

This clone appeared a few times. The chain joins TRBV7-2 to TRBJ2-7; D possibly uses TRBD1 or TRBD2 (5 bases each). V was cut by 0 bases and J by 2 bases, with 11 bases left in between. Germline V CDR1 and CDR2: SGHTA, FQGNSA. The CDR3 covers 15 residues. CDR3 coding DNA: TGTGCCAGCAGCTTAGCGGGGACGCTCACCTACGAGCAGTACTTC. It encodes CASSLAGTLTYEQYF.